This T cell receptor beta chain is from a study of vaccination and CD4 T cells after COVID-19. Time point meaning: late sampling 161 to 241 days after vaccination in three convalescent patients. The treatment denotes: roughly 11-day PBMC culture with coronavirus spike peptide pools or control peptides (ViraFEST assay). This CDR3 has 13 amino acids. Germline V gene data show CDR1 as LNHDA and CDR2 as SQIVND (reference sequence). With 1 base removed from V and 3 bases from J, the gap between germline ends came to 6 bases. This clonotype was found a few times. Its antigen is not known. With the Oncomine TCR Beta short-read assay, DNA from cultured CD4+ T cells was sequenced. In TCRdb, the PCR reads were re-called with MiXCR into one record per CDR3 protein. The table includes about 25,000 distinct CDR3 sequences, roughly 33% detected once.

This TCR was recovered from a human donor who had recovered from COVID-19. The V and J genes are TRBV19 and TRBJ2-5; D remains ambiguous. The sequencing used CD4+ T cells from blood, cultured in vitro, collected about 7 months after SARS-CoV-2 vaccination. The CDR3 sequence is CASSIGTEETQYF. CDR3 in DNA: TGTGCCAGTAGTATAGGGACCGAAGAGACCCAGTACTTC.